A single sample is the source of the 9 T cell receptor beta chains below, sequenced in a study of cytomegalovirus exposure and HLA in healthy donors. PCR was performed using 60 Vbeta and 13 Jbeta primers. The method was immunoSEQ multiplex PCR; TCRdb's version includes in-frame clones alone and lacks a portion of them. The top ten hold around 7% of the sample, which has approximately 130,000 clones, approximately 10% seen once. Sequencing used PBMCs. These receptors all stem from a woman aged 35 to 49 in good health and CMV-seropositive.

This clone was seen more than once but under ten times. The chain uses TRBV7-2 and TRBJ1-5; D not certain. The V gene's germline CDR1 is SGHTA and CDR2 FQGNSA. CDR3 length equals 13 residues. The V end lost 5 bases, the J end lost 5 bases, and 10 bases lay between the germline ends. Here the CDR3 reads CASSIDRDQPQHF. Written as DNA, the CDR3 is TGTGCCAGCAGCATAGATCGCGATCAGCCCCAGCATTTT.

The chain carries TRBV7-8 and TRBJ1-4; D may be TRBD1 (6 bases). The CDR3 totals 18 residues. The germline gives CDR1 SGHVS, CDR2 FQNEAQ. Trimming cost V 3 bases and J 7 bases, with 24 bases left between them. Written as DNA, the CDR3 is TGTGCCAGCAGCTTTTCGGGGGGGGCGCAGAGGGTAGGTGAAAAACTGTTTTTT. It specifies CASSFSGGAQRVGEKLFF.

This clone was detected a few times. V is TRBV12-5 and J is TRBJ1-1; D is unclear. CDR1 and CDR2 from the germline V gene are LGHNT and FRNRAP. Trimming took off 1 base at V and 8 bases at J, with 11 bases between the two ends. The CDR3 loop spans 13 amino acids. The CDR3 region is CASGLDPSREAFF. DNA of the CDR3: TGTGCTAGTGGTTTGGACCCGTCCAGGGAAGCTTTCTTT.

The sample holds a few counts of this clone. V is TRBV11-1 and J is TRBJ1-1; tentatively, D is TRBD1 (5 bases). The germline V and J ends were trimmed by 0 bases and 6 bases, with 11 bases remaining between them. The CDR3 is 14 amino acids. Per the germline V gene, CDR1 is SGHAT and CDR2 is FQDESV (reference sequence). CDR3 coding DNA: TGTGCCAGCAGCTTAGCGGGGGGTCTCGCTGAAGCTTTCTTT. It codes for CASSLAGGLAEAFF.

The CDR3 nucleotides are TGTGCCAGCAGTTACGTAGGGGGCCCTATGAACACTGAAGCTTTCTTT. Translating gives CASSYVGGPMNTEAFF. This chain joins TRBV6-5 and TRBJ1-1; 7 bases are a match to TRBD1. This CDR3 spans 16 amino acids. V shed 2 bases, J shed 0 bases, and the junction held 6 bases outside the gene matches. Germline V CDR1 and CDR2: MNHEY, SVGAGI.

This chain joins TRBV27 and TRBJ2-4, with a tentative D call TRBD1 (5 bases). Germline V gives CDR1 MNHEY, CDR2 SMNVEV (reference sequence). This CDR3 is built from 15 residues. Trimming removed 4 bases at V and 6 bases at J, with 16 bases between. CDR3 region: CASSSTRTMINIQYF. The CDR3, as DNA: TGTGCCAGCAGTTCCACCCGGACAATGATAAACATTCAGTACTTC.

The chain uses TRBV19 and TRBJ2-2; TRBD2 might be the D (5 bases). This CDR3 has 15 residues. Trimming took 3 bases from V and 6 from J, leaving 14 bases between them. Germline V gene data show CDR1 as LNHDA and CDR2 as SQIVND (reference sequence). CDR3 DNA sequence: TGTGCCAGTAGTATTATAGCTAGCCCTGCCGGGGAGCTGTTTTTT. Its translation: CASSIIASPAGELFF.

V usage is TRBV2 and J usage is TRBJ2-5, with TRBD2 matching 13 bases. Per germline, CDR1 SNHLY and CDR2 FYNNEI. V lost 6 bases and J lost 6; bases outside the gene matches: 7. This CDR3 region has 15 residues. The CDR3 sequence: CASSTLAGGGQTQYF. DNA of the CDR3: TGTGCCAGCAGCACACTAGCGGGGGGGGGTCAGACCCAGTACTTC. The whole variable domain, filled in from reference TRBV2 and TRBJ2-5, reads EPEVTQTPSHQVTQMGQEVILRCVPISNHLYFYWYRQILGQKVEFLVSFYNNEISEKSEIFDDQFSVERPDGSNFTLKIRSTKLEDSAMYFCASSTLAGGGQTQYFGPGTRLLVL.

This clone was observed a single time. This sequence joins TRBV5-1 and TRBJ2-7, with TRBD1 matching over 10 bases. The CDR3 sequence is 14 residues long. J gave up 5 bases and V 3 bases, and 5 bases lay outside the gene matches. CDR1 is SGHRS and CDR2 is YFSETQ in the germline V gene. DNA for the CDR3: TGCGCCAGCAGCTCGACCGGGACAGGGGACGAGCAGTACTTC. This codes for CASSSTGTGDEQYF.